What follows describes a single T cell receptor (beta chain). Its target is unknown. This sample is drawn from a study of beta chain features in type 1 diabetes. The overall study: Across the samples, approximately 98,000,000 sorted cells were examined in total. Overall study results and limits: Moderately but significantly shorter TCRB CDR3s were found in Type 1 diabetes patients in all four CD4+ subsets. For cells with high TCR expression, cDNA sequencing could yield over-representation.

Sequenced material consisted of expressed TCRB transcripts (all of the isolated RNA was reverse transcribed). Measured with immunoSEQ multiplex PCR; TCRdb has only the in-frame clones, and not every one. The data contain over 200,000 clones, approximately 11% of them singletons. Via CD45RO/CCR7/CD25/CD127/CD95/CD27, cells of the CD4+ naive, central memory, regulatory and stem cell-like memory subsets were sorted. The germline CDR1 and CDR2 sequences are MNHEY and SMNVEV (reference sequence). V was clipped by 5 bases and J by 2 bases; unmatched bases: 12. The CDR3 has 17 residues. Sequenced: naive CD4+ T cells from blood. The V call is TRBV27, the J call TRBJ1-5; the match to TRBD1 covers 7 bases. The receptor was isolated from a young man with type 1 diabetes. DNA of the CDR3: TGTGCCAGCAGTCCCCGGGCGGACAGGAGACGCAATCAGCCCCAGCATTTT. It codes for CASSPRADRRRNQPQHF.